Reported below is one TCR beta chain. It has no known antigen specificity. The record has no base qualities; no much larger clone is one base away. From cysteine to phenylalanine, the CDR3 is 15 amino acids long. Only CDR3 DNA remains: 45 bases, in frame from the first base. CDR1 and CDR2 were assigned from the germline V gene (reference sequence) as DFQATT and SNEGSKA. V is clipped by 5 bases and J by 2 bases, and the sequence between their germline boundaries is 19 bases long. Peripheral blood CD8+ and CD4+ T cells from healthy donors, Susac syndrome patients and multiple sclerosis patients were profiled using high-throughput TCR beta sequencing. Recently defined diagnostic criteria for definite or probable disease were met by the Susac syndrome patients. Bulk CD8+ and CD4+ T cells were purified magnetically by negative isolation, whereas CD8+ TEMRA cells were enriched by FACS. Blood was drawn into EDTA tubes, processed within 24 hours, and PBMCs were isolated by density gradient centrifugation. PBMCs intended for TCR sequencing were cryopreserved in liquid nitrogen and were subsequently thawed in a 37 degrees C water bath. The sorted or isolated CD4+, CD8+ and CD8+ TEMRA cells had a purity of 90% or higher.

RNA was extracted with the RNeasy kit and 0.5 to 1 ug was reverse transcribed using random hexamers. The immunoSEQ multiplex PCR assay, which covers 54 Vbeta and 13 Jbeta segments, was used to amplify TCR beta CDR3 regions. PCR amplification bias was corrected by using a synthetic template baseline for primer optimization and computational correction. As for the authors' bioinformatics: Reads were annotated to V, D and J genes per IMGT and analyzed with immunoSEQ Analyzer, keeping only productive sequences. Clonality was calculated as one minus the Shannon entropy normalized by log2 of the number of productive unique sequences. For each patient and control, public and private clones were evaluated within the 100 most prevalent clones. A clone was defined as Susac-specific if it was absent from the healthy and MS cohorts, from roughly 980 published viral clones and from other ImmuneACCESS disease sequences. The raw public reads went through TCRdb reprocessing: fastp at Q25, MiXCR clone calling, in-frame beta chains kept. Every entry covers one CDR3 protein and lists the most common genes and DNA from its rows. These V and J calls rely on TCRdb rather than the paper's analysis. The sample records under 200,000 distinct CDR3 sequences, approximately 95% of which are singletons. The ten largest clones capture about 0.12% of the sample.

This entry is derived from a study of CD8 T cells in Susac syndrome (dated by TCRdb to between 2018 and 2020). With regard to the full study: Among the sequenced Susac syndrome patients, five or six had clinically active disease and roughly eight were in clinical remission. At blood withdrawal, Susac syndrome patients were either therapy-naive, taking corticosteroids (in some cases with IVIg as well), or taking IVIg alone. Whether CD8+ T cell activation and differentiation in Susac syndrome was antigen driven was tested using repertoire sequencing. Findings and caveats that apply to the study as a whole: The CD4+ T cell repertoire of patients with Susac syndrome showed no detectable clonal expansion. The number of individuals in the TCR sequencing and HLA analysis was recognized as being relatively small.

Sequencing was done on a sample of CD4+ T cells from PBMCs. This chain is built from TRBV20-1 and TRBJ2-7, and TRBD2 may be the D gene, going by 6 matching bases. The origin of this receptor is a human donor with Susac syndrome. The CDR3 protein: CSASIRGGVAYEQYF. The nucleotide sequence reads TGCAGTGCTTCGATAAGGGGAGGTGTCGCCTACGAGCAGTACTTC.